The 27 T cell receptor beta chains below all came from one sample that was sequenced in a study of identical twins. MiXCR was run by TCRdb on the 5' RACE reads, yielding one entry per CDR3 protein. The profile shows 120,000 to 150,000 distinct CDR3 sequences, 3% to 4.5% of them singletons. The sample consisted of memory T cells sorted from blood. The receptors derive from a man aged 18 to 29 in good health.

Ten or more counts support this clonotype. V usage is TRBV27 and J usage is TRBJ1-5, with unresolved D. Per germline, CDR1 MNHEY and CDR2 SMNVEV (reference sequence). Trimming cost V 0 bases and J 0 bases, with 9 bases left between them. The length of the CDR3 is 16 residues. The CDR3 is CASSLSASYSNQPQHF. The CDR3 DNA is TGTGCCAGCAGTTTATCAGCCAGCTATAGCAATCAGCCCCAGCATTTT.

This clonotype was observed many times. This chain joins TRBV7-2 and TRBJ1-2; possible D gene TRBD1, 6 bases. Germline lookup yields CDR1 SGHTA and CDR2 FQGNSA. V was cut by 5 bases and J by 8 bases, with 12 bases left in between. CDR3 length: 12 amino acids. The CDR3 DNA sequence: TGTGCCAGCAGCCCACAGGGATACGGCTACACCTTC. As protein: CASSPQGYGYTF.

This clonotype was recorded many times. The V and J genes are TRBV12-3 or TRBV12-4 and TRBJ2-2; 7 bases are a match to TRBD2. The trim removed 7 bases at V and 5 bases at J, leaving 7 bases unmatched. The CDR3 covers 14 residues. CDR3 DNA: TGTGCCAGCACCCAAACTAGCGTAACCGGGGAGCTGTTTTTT. It specifies CASTQTSVTGELFF.

The table lists this clonotype with many counts. The V and J genes are TRBV5-1 and TRBJ2-1; 7 bases are shared with TRBD2. V gave up 3 bases and J gave up 9 bases; unmatched junction bases: 0. Per germline, CDR1 SGHRS and CDR2 YFSETQ. The CDR3 covers 11 residues. This chain's CDR3 is CASSWEGEQFF. DNA for the CDR3: TGCGCCAGCAGCTGGGAGGGTGAGCAGTTCTTC.

This clonotype was detected ten times or more. The chain uses TRBV10-3 and TRBJ2-1, with 7 bases matching TRBD2. The trim removed 3 bases at V and 7 bases at J, leaving 9 bases unmatched. The CDR3 covers 15 residues. From germline, CDR1 is ENHRY and CDR2 SYGVKD. The CDR3 sequence: CAISDKGGPENEQFF. The CDR3 DNA sequence: TGTGCCATCAGTGATAAGGGAGGGCCCGAGAATGAGCAGTTCTTC.

At least ten counts were recorded for this clonotype. The rearrangement joins TRBV5-1 to TRBJ1-1, with 9 bases fitting TRBD1. V was clipped by 1 base and J by 0 bases; unmatched bases: 7. Germline CDR1 SGHRS, CDR2 YFSETQ. The CDR3 spans 17 residues. The CDR3 here is CASSLTGGAYMNTEAFF. The DNA of the CDR3 is TGCGCCAGCAGCTTGACAGGGGGCGCCTACATGAACACTGAAGCTTTCTTT.

This clonotype was detected ten times or more. The genes are TRBV12-3 or TRBV12-4 and TRBJ2-3; 8 nucleotides line up with TRBD2. The J segment lost 5 bases and the V segment lost 3 bases, leaving 1 base of the junction unmatched. The CDR3 sequence is 13 residues long. DNA of the CDR3: TGTGCCAGCAGTTTGAGCGGGAGAGATACGCAGTATTTT. Translation: CASSLSGRDTQYF.

Only a few counts were recorded for this clonotype. V is TRBV11-3 and J is TRBJ2-5, with TRBD1 matching over 7 bases. This CDR3 is 14 amino acids long. Trimming removed 1 base from V and 4 bases from J; junction bases left unmatched: 3. Germline CDR1 and CDR2: SGHNT and YENEEA. CDR3: CASSLGDSGETQYF. CDR3 nucleotide sequence: TGTGCCAGCAGCTTAGGGGACAGCGGAGAGACCCAGTACTTC.

At least ten counts were recorded for this clonotype. The chain joins TRBV12-3 or TRBV12-4 to TRBJ2-5; D is perhaps TRBD1 or TRBD2 (5 bases each). Trimming stripped 3 bases from V and 1 base from J, with 15 bases between. The CDR3 is made up of 16 amino acids. CDR3 amino acids: CASSLGPATSQETQYF. CDR3 nucleotides: TGTGCCAGCAGTTTGGGACCGGCGACCTCCCAAGAGACCCAGTACTTC.

This clonotype has just one count. The V call is TRBV5-4, the J call TRBJ2-3, with D possibly TRBD1 on 6 matching bases. CDR3 length equals 15 residues. V shed 3 bases and J shed 0 bases, with 11 bases lying between them. Germline V gene sequence: CDR1 SGHNT, CDR2 YYREEE (reference sequence). CDR3 residues: CASSSNRDSTDTQYF. The CDR3 coding sequence is TGTGCCAGCAGCTCTAACAGGGATAGCACAGATACGCAGTATTTT.

This clonotype was picked up many times. The chain has TRBV5-6 and TRBJ2-7, with TRBD2 as a possible D gene (5 bases). This CDR3 spans 14 amino acids. Deletions cut 4 bases from V and 1 base from J, with 12 bases between. CDR1 is SGHDT, CDR2 YYEEEE, per germline. The CDR3 DNA is TGTGCCAGCAGCCCTCGGGGTAGATCCTACGAGCAGTACGTC. As protein: CASSPRGRSYEQYV.

This clonotype was observed many times. This sequence joins TRBV24-1 and TRBJ2-1; tentative D call: TRBD2 (6 bases). Trimming shortened V by 2 bases and J by 7 bases, and 17 bases separated the two germline ends. Germline V gene lookup returns CDR1 KGHDR and CDR2 SFDVKD. The CDR3 totals 16 residues. CDR3 amino acids: CATSDWRRRGGNEQFF. Written as DNA, the CDR3 is TGTGCCACCAGTGATTGGCGGCGGCGCGGAGGGAATGAGCAGTTCTTC.

Ten or more counts support this clonotype. The V gene is TRBV29-1, the J gene TRBJ1-2; a possible D gene is TRBD1 (6 bases). CDR1 is SQVTM and CDR2 is ANQGSEA in the germline V gene. This CDR3 has 14 residues. Deletions cut 2 bases from V and 2 bases from J, with 12 bases between. CDR3 sequence (DNA): TGCAGCGTTGAAACCCTTACAGGGAACTATGGCTACACCTTC. Translating it yields CSVETLTGNYGYTF.

This clonotype has a count of ten or more. The chain carries TRBV5-6 and TRBJ1-2; perhaps TRBD1 as D (5 bases). Germline-derived CDR1 and CDR2 are SGHDT and YYEEEE. CDR3 length equals 15 residues. V lost 1 base to trimming and J lost 0 bases, with 10 bases between them. The CDR3 bases are TGTGCCAGCAGCTTGCAGGGAATTACTAACTATGGCTACACCTTC. It is translated as CASSLQGITNYGYTF.

This clonotype was detected ten times or more. The chain carries TRBV5-1 and TRBJ2-3; TRBD2 matches 10 bases. Trimming removed 4 bases from V and 4 bases from J; junction bases left unmatched: 3. Germline V gene sequence: CDR1 SGHRS, CDR2 YFSETQ. The CDR3 sequence is 14 residues long. CDR3 in amino acids: CASSLGTSADTQYF. CDR3 DNA sequence: TGCGCCAGCAGCCTAGGGACTAGCGCAGATACGCAGTATTTT. Full variable domain (outside the CDR3, taken from reference TRBV5-1 and TRBJ2-3): KAGVTQTPRYLIKTRGQQVTLSCSPISGHRSVSWYQQTPGQGLQFLFEYFSETQRNKGNFPGRFSGRQFSNSRSEMNVSTLELGDSALYLCASSLGTSADTQYFGPGTRLTVL.

This clonotype has a count of ten or more. The rearrangement joins TRBV4-1 to TRBJ2-2; D perhaps matches TRBD2 (6 bases). Germline V gene data show CDR1 as MGHRA and CDR2 as YSYEKL. V was pared by 0 bases and J by 0 bases, with 14 bases between. The CDR3 is made up of 18 amino acids. The CDR3 DNA is TGCGCCAGCAGCCAAGATAGGGGACTCCGAACGAACACCGGGGAGCTGTTTTTT. Translating it yields CASSQDRGLRTNTGELFF.

This clonotype was counted ten times or more. The junction does not match germline at one end; this may be a read error. The V and J genes are TRBV20-1 and TRBJ2-1; D is possibly TRBD2 (6 bases). This CDR3 contains 13 residues. Germline V gives CDR1 DFQATT, CDR2 SNEGSKA (reference sequence). The CDR3 loop reads CSPSETSYNEQFF. As DNA, the CDR3 is TGCAGTCCTAGCGAAACCTCCTACAATGAGCAGTTCTTC.

This clonotype was counted many times. J is TRBJ2-1 and V is TRBV12-3 or TRBV12-4; 11 nucleotides agree with TRBD2. Unmatched junction bases numbered 7, after V lost 6 bases and J lost 6 bases. The CDR3 contains 15 residues. The DNA for the CDR3 is TGTGCCAGCAGCGTAGCGGGAGGGCCTCTCAATGAGCAGTTCTTC. This encodes CASSVAGGPLNEQFF.

The table lists this clonotype with many counts. The chain uses TRBV4-2 and TRBJ2-3; 11 nucleotides agree with TRBD1. The CDR3 loop spans 16 amino acids. Germline V gives CDR1 LGHNA, CDR2 YNFKEQ. With 1 base clipped from V and 3 bases from J, the junction kept 3 bases outside the gene matches. The CDR3 is CASSQGGTGGTDTQYF. The CDR3 DNA reads TGTGCCAGCAGCCAAGGCGGGACAGGGGGTACAGATACGCAGTATTTT.

There are a few counts of this clonotype. This rearrangement joins TRBV7-2 to TRBJ1-5, with D perhaps TRBD1 (5 bases). Trimming pared 4 bases from V and 1 base from J, leaving 17 bases between. This CDR3 contains 17 residues. The germline CDR1 and CDR2 sequences are SGHTA and FQGNSA. In DNA, the CDR3 is TGTGCCAGCAGCTCCGATTCGGGGGGGGTGAGCAATCAGCCCCAGCATTTT. Amino acid sequence: CASSSDSGGVSNQPQHF.

This clonotype was detected a few times. V and J are TRBV18 and TRBJ1-1; possibly TRBD1 for D (6 bases). CDR1 and CDR2 from the germline V gene are KGHSH and LQKENI. Trimming stripped 3 bases from V and 8 bases from J, with 13 bases between. The CDR3 sequence is 13 residues long. The CDR3 loop reads CASSPTGQREAFF. The CDR3 nucleotides are TGTGCCAGCTCACCCACAGGACAGAGAGAAGCTTTCTTT.

The chain couples TRBV2 to TRBJ2-1; D might be TRBD2 (5 bases). The V gene's germline CDR1 is SNHLY and CDR2 FYNNEI. The CDR3 runs 12 residues. The ends were cut back, 0 bases at V and 12 bases at J, with 9 bases in the middle. The CDR3 coding sequence is TGTGCCAGCAGTGAAGCTGTCGAGGGGCAGTTCTTC. Translation: CASSEAVEGQFF.

There are many counts of this clonotype. The chain combines TRBV5-1 with TRBJ2-5; D may be TRBD1 or TRBD2 (11 bases each). Trimming took 5 bases from V and 3 from J, leaving 23 bases between them. Germline CDR1 is SGHRS and CDR2 is YFSETQ. This CDR3 has 17 amino acids. The DNA of the CDR3 is TGCGCCAGCAGACCCGGGACAGGGGGACTAGCGGAAGAGACCCAGTACTTC. This sequence encodes CASRPGTGGLAEETQYF.

Ten or more counts support this clonotype. This chain joins TRBV12-3 or TRBV12-4 and TRBJ2-2, with D perhaps TRBD2 (7 bases). The CDR3 has 17 residues. Trimming took off 6 bases at V and 5 bases at J, with 22 bases between the two ends. CDR3 bases: TGTGCCAGCAGAAAAAGGGGAAGCGGGACACGGACCGGGGAGCTGTTTTTT. Its translation: CASRKRGSGTRTGELFF.

This clonotype was counted a few times. The gene calls are TRBV11-2 and TRBJ2-1; 10 nucleotides line up with TRBD1. The ends lost 1 base at V and 4 bases at J; junction bases unmatched: 7. The CDR3 length is 17 residues. The germline V gene has CDR1 SGHAT and CDR2 FQNNGV. The CDR3 region is CASSLASGTGDYNEQFF. The CDR3 DNA sequence: TGTGCCAGCAGCTTAGCTTCCGGGACAGGGGATTACAATGAGCAGTTCTTC.

Ten or more counts support this clonotype. V is TRBV5-1 and J is TRBJ1-2; D unclear. The CDR3 contains 15 residues. V was cut by 4 bases and J by 3 bases, with 16 bases left in between. Per the germline V gene, CDR1 is SGHRS and CDR2 is YFSETQ. CDR3: CASSGSGVQDYGYTF. The DNA of the CDR3 is TGCGCCAGCAGCGGATCGGGCGTCCAGGACTATGGCTACACCTTC.

There are many counts of this clonotype. This sequence joins TRBV7-9 and TRBJ1-2; 9 positions match TRBD1. This CDR3 is 14 amino acids long. CDR1 is SEHNR, CDR2 FQNEAQ, per germline (reference sequence). The V and J ends lost 4 bases and 5 bases, in that order; junction bases with no gene match: 5. CDR3 residues: CASSSAGQGYGYTF. The CDR3 DNA is TGTGCCAGCAGCTCTGCAGGACAGGGGTATGGCTACACCTTC.